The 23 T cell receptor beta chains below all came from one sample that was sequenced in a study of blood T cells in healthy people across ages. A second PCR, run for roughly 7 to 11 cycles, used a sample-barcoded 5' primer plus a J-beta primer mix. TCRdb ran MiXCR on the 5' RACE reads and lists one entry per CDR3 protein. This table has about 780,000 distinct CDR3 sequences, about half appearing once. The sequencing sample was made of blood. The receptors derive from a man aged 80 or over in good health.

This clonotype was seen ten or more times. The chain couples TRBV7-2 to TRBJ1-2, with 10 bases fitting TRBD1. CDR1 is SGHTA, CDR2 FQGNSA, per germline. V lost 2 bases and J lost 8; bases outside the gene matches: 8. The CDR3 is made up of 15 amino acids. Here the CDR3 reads CASSLRDRGKEGYTF. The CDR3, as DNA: TGTGCCAGCAGCTTACGGGACAGGGGAAAGGAAGGCTACACCTTC.

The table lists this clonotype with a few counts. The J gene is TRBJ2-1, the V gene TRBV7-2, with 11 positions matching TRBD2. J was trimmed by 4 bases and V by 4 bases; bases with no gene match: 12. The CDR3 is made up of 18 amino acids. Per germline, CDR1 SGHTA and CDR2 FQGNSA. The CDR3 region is CASSSAGTSGVLYNEQFF. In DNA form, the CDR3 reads TGTGCCAGCAGCTCCGCCGGGACTAGCGGAGTTCTTTACAATGAGCAGTTCTTC.

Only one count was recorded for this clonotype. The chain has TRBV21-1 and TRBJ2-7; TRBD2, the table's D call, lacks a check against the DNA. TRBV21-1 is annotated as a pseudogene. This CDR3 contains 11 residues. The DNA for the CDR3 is TGTGCCAGCAGATCCGCTAGGGAGCAGTACTTC. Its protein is CASRSAREQYF.

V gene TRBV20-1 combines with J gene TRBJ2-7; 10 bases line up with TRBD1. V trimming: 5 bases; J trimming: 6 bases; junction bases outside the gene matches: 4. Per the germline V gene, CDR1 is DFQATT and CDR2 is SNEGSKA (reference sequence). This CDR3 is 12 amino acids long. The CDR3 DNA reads TGCAGTGCTTCTCGGACAGGGGGCGAGCAGTACTTC. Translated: CSASRTGGEQYF.

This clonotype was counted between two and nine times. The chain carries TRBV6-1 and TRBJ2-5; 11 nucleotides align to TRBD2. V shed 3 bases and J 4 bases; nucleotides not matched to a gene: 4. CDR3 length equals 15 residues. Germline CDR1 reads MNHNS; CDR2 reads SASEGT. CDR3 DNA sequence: TGTGCCAGCAGTGATTGGGGACTAGCGGTAGAGACCCAGTACTTC. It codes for CASSDWGLAVETQYF.

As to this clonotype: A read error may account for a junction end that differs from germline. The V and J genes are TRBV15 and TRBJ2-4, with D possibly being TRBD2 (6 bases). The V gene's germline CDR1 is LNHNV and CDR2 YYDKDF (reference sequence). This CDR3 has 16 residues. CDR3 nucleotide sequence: TGTGCCACCAGCAGAGGGACTAATCCCCCCAAAAACGTTCAGTACTTC. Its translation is CATSRGTNPPKNVQYF.

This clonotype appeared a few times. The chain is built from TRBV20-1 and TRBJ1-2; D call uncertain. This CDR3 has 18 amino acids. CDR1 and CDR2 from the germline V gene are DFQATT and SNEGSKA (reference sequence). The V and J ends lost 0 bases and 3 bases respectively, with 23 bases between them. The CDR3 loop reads CSARDPQRALNSYYGYTF. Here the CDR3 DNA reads TGCAGTGCTAGAGATCCTCAACGAGCCCTCAACTCTTACTATGGCTACACCTTC.

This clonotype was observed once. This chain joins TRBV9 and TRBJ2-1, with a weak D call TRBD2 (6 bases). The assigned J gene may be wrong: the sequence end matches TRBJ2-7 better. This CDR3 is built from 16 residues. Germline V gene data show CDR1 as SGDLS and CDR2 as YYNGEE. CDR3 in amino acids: CASTCPGTRLYNEQYF. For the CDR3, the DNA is TGTGCCAGCACCTGTCCCGGGACTCGACTCTACAATGAGCAGTACTTC.

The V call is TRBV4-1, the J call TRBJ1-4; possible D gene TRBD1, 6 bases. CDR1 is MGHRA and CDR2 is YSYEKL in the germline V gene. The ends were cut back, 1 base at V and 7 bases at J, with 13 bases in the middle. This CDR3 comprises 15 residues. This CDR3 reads CASSQGGGGGEKLFF. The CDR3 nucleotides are TGCGCCAGCAGCCAAGGAGGGGGGGGTGGTGAAAAACTGTTTTTT.

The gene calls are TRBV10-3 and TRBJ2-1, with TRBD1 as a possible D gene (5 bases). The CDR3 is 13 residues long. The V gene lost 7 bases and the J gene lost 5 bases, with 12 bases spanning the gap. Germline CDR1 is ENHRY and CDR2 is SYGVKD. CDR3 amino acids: CAITGQINNEQFF. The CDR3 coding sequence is TGTGCCATCACAGGGCAAATAAACAATGAGCAGTTCTTC.

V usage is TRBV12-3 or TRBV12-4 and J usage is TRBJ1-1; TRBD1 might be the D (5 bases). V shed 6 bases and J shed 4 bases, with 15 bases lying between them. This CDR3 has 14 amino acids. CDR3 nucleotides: TGTGCCAGCAGGGGGATAGGGGATACCACTGAAGCTTTCTTT. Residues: CASRGIGDTTEAFF.

The CDR3 sequence is CASYGGVATDTQYF. In DNA, the CDR3 is TGTGCCAGCTATGGAGGGGTGGCCACAGATACGCAGTATTTT. V gene TRBV28 combines with J gene TRBJ2-3; possibly TRBD2 for D (6 bases). Germline V CDR1 and CDR2: MDHEN, SYDVKM. The CDR3 totals 14 residues. V was pared by 8 bases and J by 2 bases, with 14 bases between.

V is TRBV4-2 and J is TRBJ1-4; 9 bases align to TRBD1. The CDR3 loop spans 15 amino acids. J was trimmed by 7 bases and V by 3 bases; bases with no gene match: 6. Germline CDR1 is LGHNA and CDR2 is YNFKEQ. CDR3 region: CASSQWTGEGEKLFF. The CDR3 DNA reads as TGTGCCAGCAGCCAGTGGACAGGGGAGGGTGAAAAACTGTTTTTT.

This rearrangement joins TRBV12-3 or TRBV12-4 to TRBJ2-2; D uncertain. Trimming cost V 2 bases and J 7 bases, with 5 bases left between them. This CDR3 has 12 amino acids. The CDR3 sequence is CASSLTVGELFF. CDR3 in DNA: TGTGCCAGCAGTTTAACGGTCGGGGAGCTGTTTTTT.

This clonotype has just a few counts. The CDR3 loop reads CASSLVGSAHTEAFF. The CDR3 DNA follows: TGTGCCAGCAGCTTAGTAGGGAGTGCGCACACTGAAGCTTTCTTT. V gene TRBV11-3 combines with J gene TRBJ1-1, with no clear D. V shed 1 base and J shed 3 bases, with 12 bases lying between them. The CDR3 runs to 15 residues. The germline V gene has CDR1 SGHNT and CDR2 YENEEA.

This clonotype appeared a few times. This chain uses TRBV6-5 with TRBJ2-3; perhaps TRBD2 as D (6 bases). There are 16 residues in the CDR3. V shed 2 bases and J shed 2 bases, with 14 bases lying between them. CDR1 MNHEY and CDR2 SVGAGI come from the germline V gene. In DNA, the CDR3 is TGTGCCAGCAGTTACGCCGGGGGACGGATCACAGATACGCAGTATTTT. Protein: CASSYAGGRITDTQYF.

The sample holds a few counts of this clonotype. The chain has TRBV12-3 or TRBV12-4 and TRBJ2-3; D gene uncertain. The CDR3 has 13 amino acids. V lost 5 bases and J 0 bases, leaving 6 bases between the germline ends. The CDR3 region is CASSSESTDTQYF. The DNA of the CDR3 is TGTGCCAGCAGTAGTGAGAGCACAGATACGCAGTATTTT.

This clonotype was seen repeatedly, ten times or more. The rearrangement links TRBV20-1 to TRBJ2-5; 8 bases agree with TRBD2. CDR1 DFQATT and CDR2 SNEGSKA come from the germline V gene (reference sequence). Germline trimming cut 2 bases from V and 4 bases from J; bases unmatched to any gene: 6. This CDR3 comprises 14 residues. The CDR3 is CSARKFGLAETQYF. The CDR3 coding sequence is TGCAGTGCTAGAAAATTTGGACTAGCAGAGACCCAGTACTTC.

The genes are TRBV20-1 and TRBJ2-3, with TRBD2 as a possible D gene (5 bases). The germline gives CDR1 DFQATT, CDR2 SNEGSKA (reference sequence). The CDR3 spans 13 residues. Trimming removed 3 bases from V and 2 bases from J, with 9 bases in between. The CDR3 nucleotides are TGCAGTGCTAGTTCTAGCAACACAGATACGCAGTATTTT. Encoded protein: CSASSSNTDTQYF.

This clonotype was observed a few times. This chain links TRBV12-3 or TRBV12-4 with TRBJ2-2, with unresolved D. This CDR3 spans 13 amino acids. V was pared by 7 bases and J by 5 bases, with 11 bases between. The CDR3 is CASTMTNTGELFF. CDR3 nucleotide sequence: TGTGCCAGCACCATGACCAATACCGGGGAGCTGTTTTTT.

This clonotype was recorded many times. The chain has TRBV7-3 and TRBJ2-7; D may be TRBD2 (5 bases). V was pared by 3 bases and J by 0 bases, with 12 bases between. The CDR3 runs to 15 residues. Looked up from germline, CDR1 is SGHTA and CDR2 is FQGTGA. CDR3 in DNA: TGTGCCAGCAGCTTCGCGCCGGGAAGCTCCTACGAGCAGTACTTC. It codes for CASSFAPGSSYEQYF.

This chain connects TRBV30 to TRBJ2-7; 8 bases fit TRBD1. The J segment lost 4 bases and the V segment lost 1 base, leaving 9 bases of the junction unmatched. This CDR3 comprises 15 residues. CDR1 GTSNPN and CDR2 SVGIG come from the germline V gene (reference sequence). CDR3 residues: CAWSAGQGRVYEQYF. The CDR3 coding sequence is TGTGCCTGGAGTGCAGGACAGGGTCGAGTTTACGAGCAGTACTTC. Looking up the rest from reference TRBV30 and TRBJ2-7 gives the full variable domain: SQTIHQWPATLVQPVGSPLSLECTVEGTSNPNLYWYRQAAGRGLQLLFYSVGIGQISSEVPQNLSASRPQDRQFILSSKKLLLSDSGFYLCAWSAGQGRVYEQYFGPGTRLTVT.

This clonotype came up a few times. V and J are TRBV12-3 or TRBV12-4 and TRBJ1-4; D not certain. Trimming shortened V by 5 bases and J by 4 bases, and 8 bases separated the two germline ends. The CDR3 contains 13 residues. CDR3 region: CASSTGFNEKLFF. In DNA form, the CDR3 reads TGTGCCAGCAGTACTGGGTTTAATGAAAAACTGTTTTTT.